This entry lists 2 T cell receptor beta chains sequenced from one sample in a study of blood T cell repertoires in COVID-19. Generated by immunoSEQ multiplex PCR, the TCRdb table keeps only in-frame clones and is missing some. Counted here are over 350,000 clones, about 89% occurring once; the ten biggest clones make up over 4%. The sequenced material came from peripheral blood. These receptors originate from a woman aged 25 to 39 with acute or convalescent COVID-19.

A note on this clone: The sample contains more than one DNA sequence encoding this CDR3. The V gene is TRBV7-3, the J gene TRBJ1-1; D call uncertain. The germline gives CDR1 SGHTA, CDR2 FQGTGA. The CDR3 sequence is 13 residues long. V lost 5 bases, J lost 1 base, and 8 bases lay in between. The CDR3 loop reads CASSLRQNTEAFF. The CDR3 DNA reads as TGTGCCAGCAGCCTAAGACAGAACACTGAAGCTTTCTTT. The full variable domain, its missing parts supplied by reference TRBV7-3 and TRBJ1-1, is GAGVSQTPSNKVTEKGKYVELRCDPISGHTALYWYRQSLGQGPEFLIYFQGTGAADDSGLPNDRFFAVRPEGSVSTLKIQRTERGDSAVYLCASSLRQNTEAFFGQGTRLTVV.

This clone was observed once. V is TRBV9 and J is TRBJ2-2; a weak D match, TRBD2 (5 bases). CDR3 length: 15 residues. Germline V lookup: CDR1 SGDLS, CDR2 YYNGEE. The ends were cut back, 4 bases at V and 2 bases at J, with 12 bases in the middle. The DNA of the CDR3 is TGTGCCAGCAGCAGCCGCCGGGGAAACACCGGGGAGCTGTTTTTT. Amino acid sequence: CASSSRRGNTGELFF.